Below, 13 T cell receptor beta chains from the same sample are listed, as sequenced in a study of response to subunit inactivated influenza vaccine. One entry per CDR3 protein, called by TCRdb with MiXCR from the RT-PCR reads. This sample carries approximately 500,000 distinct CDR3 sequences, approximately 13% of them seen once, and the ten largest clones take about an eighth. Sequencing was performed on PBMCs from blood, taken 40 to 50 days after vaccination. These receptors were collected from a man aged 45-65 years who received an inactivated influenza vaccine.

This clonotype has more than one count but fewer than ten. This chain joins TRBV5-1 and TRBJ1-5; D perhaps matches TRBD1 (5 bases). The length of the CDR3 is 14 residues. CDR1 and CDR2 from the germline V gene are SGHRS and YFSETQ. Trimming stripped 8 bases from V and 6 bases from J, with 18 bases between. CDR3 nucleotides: TGCGCCAGAACCGGGACGCCAGCGGTTCAGCCCCAGCATTTT. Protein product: CARTGTPAVQPQHF. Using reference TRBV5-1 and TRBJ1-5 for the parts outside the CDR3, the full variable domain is KAGVTQTPRYLIKTRGQQVTLSCSPISGHRSVSWYQQTPGQGLQFLFEYFSETQRNKGNFPGRFSGRQFSNSRSEMNVSTLELGDSALYLCARTGTPAVQPQHFGDGTRLSIL.

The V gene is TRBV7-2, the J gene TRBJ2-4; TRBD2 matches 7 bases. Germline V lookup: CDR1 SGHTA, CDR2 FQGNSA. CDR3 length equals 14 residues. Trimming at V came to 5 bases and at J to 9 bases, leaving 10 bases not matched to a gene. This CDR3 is CASSPRGGAVIQYF. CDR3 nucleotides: TGTGCCAGCAGCCCCCGGGGAGGGGCTGTCATTCAGTACTTC.

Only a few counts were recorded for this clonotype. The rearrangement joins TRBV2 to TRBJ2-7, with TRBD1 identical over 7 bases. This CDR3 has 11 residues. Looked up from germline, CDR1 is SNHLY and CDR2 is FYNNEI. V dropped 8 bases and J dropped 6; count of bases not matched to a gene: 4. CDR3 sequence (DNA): TGTGCCAGCGCGACAGGGATCGAGCAGTACTTC. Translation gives CASATGIEQYF.

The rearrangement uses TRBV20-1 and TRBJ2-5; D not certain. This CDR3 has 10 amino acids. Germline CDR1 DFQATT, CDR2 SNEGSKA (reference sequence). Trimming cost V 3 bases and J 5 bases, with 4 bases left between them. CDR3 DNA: TGCAGTGCTAGGCTGGAGACCCAGTACTTC. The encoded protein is CSARLETQYF.

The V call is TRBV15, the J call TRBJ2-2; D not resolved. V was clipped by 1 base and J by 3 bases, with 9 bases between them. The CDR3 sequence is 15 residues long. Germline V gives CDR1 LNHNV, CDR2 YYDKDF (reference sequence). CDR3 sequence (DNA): TGTGCCACCAGCAGAGTGAGCAAGGACACCGGGGAGCTGTTTTTT. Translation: CATSRVSKDTGELFF.

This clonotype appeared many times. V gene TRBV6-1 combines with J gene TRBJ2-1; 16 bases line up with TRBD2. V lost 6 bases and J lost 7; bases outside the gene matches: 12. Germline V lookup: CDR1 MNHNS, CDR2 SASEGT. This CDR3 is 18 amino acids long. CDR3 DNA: TGTGCCAGCAGGCCGGGACTAGCGGGGGGGGTACTGGAGAATGAGCAGTTCTTC. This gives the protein CASRPGLAGGVLENEQFF.

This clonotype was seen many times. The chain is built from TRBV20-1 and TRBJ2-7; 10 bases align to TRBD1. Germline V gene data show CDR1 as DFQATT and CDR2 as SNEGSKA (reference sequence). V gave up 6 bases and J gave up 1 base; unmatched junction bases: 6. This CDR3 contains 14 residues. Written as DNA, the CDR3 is TGCAGTGCGAGCCGGGACAGGGGTTCCTACGAGCAGTACTTC. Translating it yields CSASRDRGSYEQYF.

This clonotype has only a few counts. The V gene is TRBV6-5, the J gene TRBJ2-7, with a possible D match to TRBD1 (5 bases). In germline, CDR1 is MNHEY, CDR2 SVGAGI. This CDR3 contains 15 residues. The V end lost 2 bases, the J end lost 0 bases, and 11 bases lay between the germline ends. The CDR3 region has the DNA TGTGCCAGCAGTTACGCGACAGAGAGCTCCTACGAGCAGTACTTC. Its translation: CASSYATESSYEQYF.

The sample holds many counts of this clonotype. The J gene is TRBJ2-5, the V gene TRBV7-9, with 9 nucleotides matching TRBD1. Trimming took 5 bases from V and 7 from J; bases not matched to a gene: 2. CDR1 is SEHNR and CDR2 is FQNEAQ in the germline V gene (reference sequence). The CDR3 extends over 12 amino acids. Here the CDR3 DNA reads TGTGCCAGCAGCCTGGGACAGGGGACCCAGTACTTC. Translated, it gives CASSLGQGTQYF.

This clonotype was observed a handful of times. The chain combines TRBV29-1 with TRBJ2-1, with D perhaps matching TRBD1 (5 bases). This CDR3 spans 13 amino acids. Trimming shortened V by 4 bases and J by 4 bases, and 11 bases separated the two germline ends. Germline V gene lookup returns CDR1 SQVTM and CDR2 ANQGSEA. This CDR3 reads CSVGQGFYNEQFF. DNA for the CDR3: TGCAGCGTTGGGCAGGGCTTTTACAATGAGCAGTTCTTC.

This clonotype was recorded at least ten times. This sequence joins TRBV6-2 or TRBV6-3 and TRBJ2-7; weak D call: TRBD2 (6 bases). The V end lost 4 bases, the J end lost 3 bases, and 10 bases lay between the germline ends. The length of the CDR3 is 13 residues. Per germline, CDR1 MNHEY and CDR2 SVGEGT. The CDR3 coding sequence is TGTGCCAGCAGTTGGGGAGGAAACTACGAGCAGTACTTC. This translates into CASSWGGNYEQYF.

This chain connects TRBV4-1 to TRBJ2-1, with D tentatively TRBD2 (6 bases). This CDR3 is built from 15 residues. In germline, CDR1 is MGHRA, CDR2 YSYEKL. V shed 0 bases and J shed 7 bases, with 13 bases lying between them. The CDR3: CASSQDGGSQNEQFF. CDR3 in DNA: TGCGCCAGCAGCCAAGATGGGGGGAGCCAGAATGAGCAGTTCTTC.

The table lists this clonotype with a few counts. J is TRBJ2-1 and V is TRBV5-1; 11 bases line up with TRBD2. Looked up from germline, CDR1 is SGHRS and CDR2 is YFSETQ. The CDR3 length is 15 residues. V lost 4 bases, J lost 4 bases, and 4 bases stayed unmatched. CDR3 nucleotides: TGCGCCAGCAGCAAGAGACTAGCGGGGTACAATGAGCAGTTCTTC. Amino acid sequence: CASSKRLAGYNEQFF.